These 6 T cell receptor beta chains were sequenced from one sample in a study of T cell responses to AZD1222 COVID-19 vaccine. Produced via immunoSEQ multiplex PCR; TCRdb's table is partial and in-frame only. The data contain some 120,000 clones, roughly nine tenths of them singletons. The sequences come from peripheral blood, collected on day 0 of AZD1222 vaccination. The receptors were gathered from an adult in good health.

V and J are TRBV24-1 and TRBJ2-1, with D perhaps assigned TRBD1 or TRBD2 (5 bases each). The CDR3 loop spans 15 amino acids. Trimming removed 5 bases from V and 8 bases from J, with 18 bases in between. Germline V gives CDR1 KGHDR, CDR2 SFDVKD. This chain's CDR3 is CATSVRRDPFDEQFF. For the CDR3, the DNA is TGTGCCACCAGTGTCCGCCGGGACCCGTTCGATGAGCAGTTCTTC.

The chain has TRBV10-3 and TRBJ2-3; D remains unclear. Trimming pared 7 bases from V and 7 bases from J, leaving 15 bases between. This CDR3 has 13 residues. CDR1 and CDR2 (germline): ENHRY, SYGVKD. The CDR3 reads CAINSDLQHTQYF. The CDR3 DNA reads TGTGCCATCAACAGCGATCTTCAACATACGCAGTATTTT.

The chain recombines TRBV19 with TRBJ1-4; D gene ambiguous. The germline V gene has CDR1 LNHDA and CDR2 SQIVND (reference sequence). The CDR3 has 14 amino acids. V dropped 4 bases and J dropped 5 bases, with 11 bases sitting between them. The CDR3 loop reads CASSSQVLNEKLFF. In DNA, the CDR3 is TGTGCCAGTAGTAGCCAGGTCTTAAATGAAAAACTGTTTTTT.

J is TRBJ1-4 and V is TRBV5-1; 9 nucleotides align to TRBD1. Germline V gene sequence: CDR1 SGHRS, CDR2 YFSETQ. The CDR3 runs 13 residues. Trimming removed 0 bases from V and 12 bases from J; junction bases left unmatched: 3. CDR3 DNA: TGCGCCAGCAGCTTGGGGGACAGGGTGGAACTGTTTTTT. Encoded protein: CASSLGDRVELFF.

The chain joins TRBV29-1 to TRBJ1-1; D gene uncertain. There are 12 residues in the CDR3. Germline V gives CDR1 SQVTM, CDR2 ANQGSEA. Trimming pared 7 bases from V and 1 base from J, leaving 10 bases between. The CDR3 sequence is CSAGGRNTEAFF. The CDR3 nucleotides are TGCAGCGCCGGCGGGAGGAACACTGAAGCTTTCTTT.

The chain has TRBV11-2 and TRBJ1-1; D is unclear. Germline loops: CDR1 SGHAT, CDR2 FQNNGV. This CDR3 has 15 residues. V lost 1 base and J 4 bases, leaving 13 bases between the germline ends. The CDR3 reads CASSLGLGLVTEAFF. The CDR3 bases are TGTGCCAGCAGCTTAGGGTTGGGTTTGGTCACTGAAGCTTTCTTT.